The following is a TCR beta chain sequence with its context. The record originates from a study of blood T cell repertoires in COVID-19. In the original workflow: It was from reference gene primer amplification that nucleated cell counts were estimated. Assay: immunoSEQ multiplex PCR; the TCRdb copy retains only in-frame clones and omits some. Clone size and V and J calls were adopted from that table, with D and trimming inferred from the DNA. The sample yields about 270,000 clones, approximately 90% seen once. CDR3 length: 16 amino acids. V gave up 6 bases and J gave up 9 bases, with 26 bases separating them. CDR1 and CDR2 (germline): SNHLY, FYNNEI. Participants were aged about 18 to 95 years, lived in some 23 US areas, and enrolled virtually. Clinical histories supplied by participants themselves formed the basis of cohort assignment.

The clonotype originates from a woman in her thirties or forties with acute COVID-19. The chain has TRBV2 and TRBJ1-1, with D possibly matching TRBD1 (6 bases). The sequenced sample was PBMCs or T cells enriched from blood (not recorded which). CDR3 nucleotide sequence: TGTGCCAGCAGCGCCCCGGGGACGGGAGGAGGGGGACAAGCTTTCTTT. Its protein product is CASSAPGTGGGGQAFF. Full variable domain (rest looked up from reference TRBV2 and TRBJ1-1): EPEVTQTPSHQVTQMGQEVILRCVPISNHLYFYWYRQILGQKVEFLVSFYNNEISEKSEIFDDQFSVERPDGSNFTLKIRSTKLEDSAMYFCASSAPGTGGGGQAFFGQGTRLTVV.